The clone carrying this TCR beta chain was found a few times. What it recognizes is unknown. cDNA libraries of TCR beta carried unique molecular identifiers. TCRdb fed the PCR reads into MiXCR, producing one record per CDR3 protein. The repertoire has around 700,000 distinct CDR3 sequences, approximately 60% of them found once; the top ten carry around 10%. Germline lookup yields CDR1 MNHEY and CDR2 SMNVEV (reference sequence). V lost 3 bases and J 12 bases, leaving 17 bases between the germline ends. This CDR3 contains 14 residues. This specimen comes from a study of post-analysis software for immune sequencing data. Regarding the study as a whole: About five TRBV segments occurring more often in patients than controls included TRBV5-6, TRBV5-1 and TRBV20-1.

Specimen: blood. The V gene is TRBV27, the J gene TRBJ1-4; D is perhaps TRBD1 (5 bases). This TCR was sampled from a girl aged 2 to 9 with multiple sclerosis. CDR3 DNA: TGTGCCAGCAGTTTGTACGAAGGGGATAGGGAACTGTTTTTT. Its translation is CASSLYEGDRELFF.